Below, 23 T cell receptor beta chains from the same sample are listed, as sequenced in a study of regulatory T cells in long-lasting Graves disease. Both iRepertoire HTBI primers and Arm-PCR of CDR3 regions were used to build the TCR beta libraries. TCRdb called the multiplex PCR reads again in MiXCR, with one record for every CDR3 protein. Among around 450,000 distinct CDR3 sequences listed, approximately 21% were seen once. This sample's time point: persistent/refractory GD, antithyroid drugs over 5 years with positive TRAb. RNA isolated from PBMCs was used to make the TCR library. Sequencing used peripheral blood mononuclear cells (PBMCs), obtained when the disease was refractory, from a patient treated with antithyroid drugs. These receptors all come from a female donor with Graves disease.

In its sample, this clonotype was seen many times. This rearrangement joins TRBV7-9 to TRBJ2-7; 7 bases agree with TRBD2. CDR1 SEHNR and CDR2 FQNEAQ come from the germline V gene (reference sequence). The length of the CDR3 is 16 residues. The J segment lost 4 bases and the V segment lost 1 base, leaving 10 bases of the junction unmatched. The CDR3 DNA reads TGTGCCAGCAGCTTAGGGTGGGGACTACGGACGTACGAGCAGTACTTC. Translated: CASSLGWGLRTYEQYF.

V usage is TRBV4-3 and J usage is TRBJ2-2; D unresolved. Trimming removed 0 bases from V and 6 bases from J, with 8 bases in between. CDR1 and CDR2 from the germline V gene are LGHNA and YSLEER. The CDR3 spans 14 residues. The DNA for the CDR3 is TGCGCCAGCAGCCAAGATATAAGGTCCGGGGAGCTGTTTTTT. It translates to CASSQDIRSGELFF.

This clonotype turned up a few times. The CDR3 reads CASSYSKRGGNTGELFF. Written as DNA, the CDR3 is TGTGCCAGCAGTTACTCGAAGCGGGGGGGGAACACCGGGGAGCTGTTTTTT. This chain joins TRBV6-5 and TRBJ2-2, with TRBD2 matching 10 bases. Germline CDR1 and CDR2: MNHEY and SVGAGI. V trimming: 0 bases; J trimming: 1 base; junction bases outside the gene matches: 2. The CDR3 covers 17 residues.

This clonotype was counted ten times or more. The rearrangement joins TRBV12-3 or TRBV12-4 to TRBJ1-5; D perhaps matches TRBD1 (5 bases). Trimming pared 6 bases from V and 7 bases from J, leaving 13 bases between. The CDR3 loop spans 13 amino acids. The CDR3 region is CASSLGEGQPQHF. CDR3 nucleotide sequence: TGTGCCAGCAGCCTAGGGGAAGGACAGCCCCAGCATTTT.

This clonotype occurred a few times. The chain combines TRBV19 with TRBJ2-7; the D gene could be TRBD1 or TRBD2 (5 bases each). CDR3 size: 14 residues. The germline V and J ends were trimmed by 5 bases and 5 bases, with 16 bases remaining between them. The germline V gene has CDR1 LNHDA and CDR2 SQIVND (reference sequence). CDR3 nucleotides: TGTGCCAGTAGTCCTGGGACGGTTATTCACGAGCAGTACTTC. As protein: CASSPGTVIHEQYF. Based on the CDR3 plus reference TRBV19 and TRBJ2-7, the full variable domain is DGGITQSPKYLFRKEGQNVTLSCEQNLNHDAMYWYRQDPGQGLRLIYYSQIVNDFQKGDIAEGYSVSREKKESFPLTVTSAQKNPTAFYLCASSPGTVIHEQYFGPGTRLTVT.

This clonotype has at least ten counts. The chain is built from TRBV12-3 or TRBV12-4 and TRBJ1-1; D gene ambiguous. The ends were cut back, 3 bases at V and 5 bases at J, with 10 bases in the middle. The length of the CDR3 is 13 residues. The DNA for the CDR3 is TGTGCCAGCAGTTTCCAGGAAGGGACTGAAGCTTTCTTT. It specifies CASSFQEGTEAFF.

As concerns this clonotype: This may be a read error, as it is one base from a much larger clone. The J gene is TRBJ1-2, the V gene TRBV12-3 or TRBV12-4; 7 nucleotides align to TRBD1. The CDR3 totals 14 residues. The CDR3 loop reads CASAPQGGSYDYTF. The DNA of the CDR3 is TGTGCCAGCGCTCCCCAGGGGGGGAGCTATGACTACACCTTC.

This clonotype was seen at least ten times. The V gene is TRBV11-2, the J gene TRBJ1-1; D is uncertain. The V end lost 2 bases, the J end lost 4 bases, and 14 bases lay between the germline ends. Germline-derived CDR1 and CDR2 are SGHAT and FQNNGV. The CDR3 contains 15 residues. The CDR3 DNA is TGTGCCAGCAGCTTAACACGGGCCATGGGCACTGAAGCTTTCTTT. Translation: CASSLTRAMGTEAFF. Combining the CDR3 with reference TRBV11-2 and TRBJ1-1 gives the whole variable domain EAGVAQSPRYKIIEKRQSVAFWCNPISGHATLYWYQQILGQGPKLLIQFQNNGVVDDSQLPKDRFSAERLKGVDSTLKIQPAKLEDSAVYLCASSLTRAMGTEAFFGQGTRLTVV.

V is TRBV12-3 or TRBV12-4 and J is TRBJ2-6; 7 positions agree with TRBD2. The ends lost 3 bases at V and 0 bases at J; junction bases unmatched: 14. The CDR3 is 20 amino acids. The CDR3 DNA follows: TGTGCCAGCAGTTTCACGGTGGGGGGGACGGAGAACTCTGGGGCCAACGTCCTGACTTTC. Protein sequence: CASSFTVGGTENSGANVLTF.

This clonotype was observed a handful of times. The chain employs TRBV7-9 and TRBJ1-4; D ambiguous. Germline V lookup: CDR1 SEHNR, CDR2 FQNEAQ (reference sequence). This CDR3 spans 17 amino acids. V gave up 0 bases and J gave up 2 bases, with 13 bases separating them. The CDR3 DNA reads as TGTGCCAGCAGCTTAGCCCGGACGCTGGGGACTAATGAAAAACTGTTTTTT. Its protein is CASSLARTLGTNEKLFF.

V is TRBV9 and J is TRBJ2-3; 7 nucleotides match TRBD2. The V and J ends lost 1 base and 2 bases, in that order; junction bases with no gene match: 7. The CDR3 has 16 amino acids. The germline CDR1 and CDR2 sequences are SGDLS and YYNGEE. The CDR3 loop is CASSVWGGGFTDTQYF. In DNA, the CDR3 is TGTGCCAGCAGCGTATGGGGGGGAGGGTTCACAGATACGCAGTATTTT.

This clonotype was observed a few times. The rearrangement uses TRBV3-1 and TRBJ2-5; 7 bases agree with TRBD2. Germline-derived CDR1 and CDR2 are LGHDT and YNNKEL (reference sequence). With 0 bases clipped from V and 5 bases from J, the junction kept 6 bases outside the gene matches. The CDR3 has 15 residues. CDR3 loop: CASSQDGGGRETQYF. The CDR3 DNA is TGTGCCAGCAGCCAAGATGGGGGGGGGAGGGAGACCCAGTACTTC.

The rearrangement links TRBV20-1 to TRBJ1-1; D is possibly TRBD1 (6 bases). Trimming pared 2 bases from V and 2 bases from J, leaving 15 bases between. CDR1 and CDR2 from the germline V gene are DFQATT and SNEGSKA (reference sequence). This CDR3 is 15 amino acids long. DNA for the CDR3: TGCAGTGCTAGACCCCCAGGGACACAAAACACTGAAGCTTTCTTT. Residues: CSARPPGTQNTEAFF.

This rearrangement joins TRBV28 to TRBJ1-1, with TRBD1 identical over 8 bases. V lost 8 bases, J lost 0 bases, and 8 bases stayed unmatched. The CDR3 has 15 residues. Germline V CDR1 and CDR2: MDHEN, SYDVKM. In DNA, the CDR3 is TGTGCCAGCGGATCAGGGGGCGCGGTGAACACTGAAGCTTTCTTT. This gives the protein CASGSGGAVNTEAFF.

On this clonotype: Germline and junction disagree at one end, which may indicate a read error. The chain recombines TRBV5-1 with TRBJ2-7; 7 bases match TRBD1. This CDR3 contains 14 residues. The germline CDR1 and CDR2 sequences are SGHRS and YFSETQ. This CDR3 reads CASSWGTALGEQCF. DNA of the CDR3: TGCGCCAGCAGCTGGGGGACAGCGTTGGGCGAGCAGTGCTTC.

This clonotype appeared a few times. V and J are TRBV28 and TRBJ2-3; 8 bases map to TRBD1. The CDR3 length is 14 residues. V lost 8 bases to trimming and J lost 7 bases; unmatched junction nucleotides: 11. The germline gives CDR1 MDHEN, CDR2 SYDVKM. CDR3 amino acids: CASGKPGGAYTQYF. Here the CDR3 DNA reads TGTGCCAGCGGGAAGCCAGGGGGCGCTTATACGCAGTATTTT. The whole variable domain, filled in from reference TRBV28 and TRBJ2-3, reads DVKVTQSSRYLVKRTGEKVFLECVQDMDHENMFWYRQDPGLGLRLIYFSYDVKMKEKGDIPEGYSVSREKKERFSLILESASTNQTSMYLCASGKPGGAYTQYFGPGTRLTVL.

This clonotype was recorded many times. The chain is built from TRBV20-1 and TRBJ2-2; 8 nucleotides agree with TRBD2. There are 15 residues in the CDR3. V was pared by 4 bases and J by 3 bases, with 7 bases of the junction left unmatched. Germline CDR1 and CDR2: DFQATT and SNEGSKA (reference sequence). The CDR3 protein is CSATAGVGYTGELFF. DNA for the CDR3: TGCAGTGCTACAGCGGGAGTCGGATACACCGGGGAGCTGTTTTTT.

This clonotype has only a few counts. The chain couples TRBV20-1 to TRBJ2-1; D unclear. Germline CDR1 and CDR2: DFQATT and SNEGSKA (reference sequence). V gave up 1 base and J gave up 5 bases, with 12 bases separating them. The CDR3 is made up of 14 amino acids. CDR3 loop: CSARVDRMNNEQFF. CDR3 nucleotides: TGCAGTGCTAGAGTTGACCGAATGAACAATGAGCAGTTCTTC.

This clonotype was seen at least ten times. This chain uses TRBV20-1 with TRBJ2-7, with D perhaps being TRBD1 or TRBD2 (5 bases each). V was trimmed by 5 bases and J by 4 bases, leaving 18 bases between them. The CDR3 sequence is 14 residues long. Germline V gene lookup returns CDR1 DFQATT and CDR2 SNEGSKA (reference sequence). The CDR3, as DNA: TGCAGTGCTGGGACCCTTACCCGGCGGTACGAGCAGTACTTC. It encodes CSAGTLTRRYEQYF.

V usage is TRBV7-9 and J usage is TRBJ1-6; TRBD1 aligns across 9 bases. Looked up from germline, CDR1 is SEHNR and CDR2 is FQNEAQ (reference sequence). J was trimmed by 10 bases and V by 5 bases; bases with no gene match: 21. The CDR3 length is 19 residues. CDR3 residues: CASSKFNLSGWTGVSPLHF. Here the CDR3 DNA reads TGTGCCAGCAGCAAATTTAATCTTTCGGGGTGGACAGGGGTCTCACCCCTCCACTTT.

This clonotype was detected once. This rearrangement joins TRBV4-3 to TRBJ1-3; D is undetermined. Deletions cut 0 bases from V and 0 bases from J, with 9 bases between. The CDR3 length is 16 residues. Germline CDR1 and CDR2: LGHNA and YSLEER. CDR3 loop: CASSQDRSSSGNTIYF. In DNA, the CDR3 is TGCGCCAGCAGCCAAGACAGGTCCAGCTCTGGAAACACCATATATTTT.

This clonotype was seen at least ten times. The CDR3 ends on some other residue instead of the conserved phenylalanine or tryptophan, so this is likely a read error. The V call is TRBV28, the J call TRBJ1-4, with 7 bases matching TRBD1. CDR1 MDHEN and CDR2 SYDVKM come from the germline V gene. The CDR3 runs to 15 residues. V was pared by 3 bases and J by 4 bases, with 5 bases of the junction left unmatched. CDR3 sequence (DNA): TGTGCCAGCAGTTTCGGGGGACAGCATAATGAAAAACTGTTTGTT. The encoded protein is CASSFGGQHNEKLFV.

This clonotype was seen ten or more times. V usage is TRBV2 and J usage is TRBJ1-6, with a tentative D call TRBD1 (5 bases). Between the trimmed V and J ends, which lost 8 bases and 8 bases, there was a span of 16 bases. The CDR3 has 14 residues. CDR1 SNHLY and CDR2 FYNNEI come from the germline V gene. CDR3 nucleotides: TGTGCCAGCGGCCGCCGGGACCTCGATTCACCCCTCCACTTT. Protein: CASGRRDLDSPLHF.